This T cell receptor beta chain is from a study of blood T cell repertoires in COVID-19 (dated by TCRdb to 2020 to 2021). Regarding the study in general: The collaborator samples originated in the United States, Italy and Spain and spanned the acute and convalescent phases of COVID-19. The material from the prospective study consisted of cDNA or gDNA derived from T cells, B-cell-depleted T cells, or PBMCs. Deeply sampled blood TCRbeta repertoires from subjects exposed to, actively infected with, or recovered from COVID-19 were included in the dataset. The repertoires were released in a freely available public database intended as a resource for research on the immune response to SARS-CoV-2. The samples were drawn from the first 160 participants of the ongoing ImmuneRACE study and from some 1,300 subjects provided by 6 global collaborators. Nearly every sample came with metadata listing a de-identified subject ID, COVID-19 status, age in years and sex. Where available, HLA class I and class II types were taken from metadata supplied by the sample provider and were not determined by assay-based typing. What the work shows at the level of the full study, not this receptor alone: The amount of clinical and demographic metadata varied by source and participant and was provided uncurated.

Whole blood was collected in K2EDTA tubes by collaborating institutions according to the institutions' own protocols. Collaborator samples were shipped for TCRbeta analysis as frozen whole blood, isolated PBMCs, or DNA extracted from either sample type. The immunoSEQ Assay, a bias-controlled multiplex PCR, was used to amplify TCRbeta CDR3 regions from genomic DNA. The paper's data handling went like this. The number of nucleated cells in each sample was estimated by amplification of reference gene primers within the assay. To quantify the absolute abundance of each unique TCRbeta CDR3 rearrangement, sequence reads were collapsed and filtered. For each sample, productive Simpson clonality was calculated by taking the square root of Simpson's diversity index across productive rearrangements. TCRdb carries this immuneACCESS record with in-frame sequences only. Its versions omit some clonotypes, under half of them owing to an unresolved V gene in the studies checked, with the rest unexplained. V and J calls and clone size follow that table, whereas D and trimming were derived from the DNA. Counted in this sample were roughly 97,000 clones; around 90% of them appeared once. The ten largest make up roughly 4.6% of the sample.

Spanning cysteine to phenylalanine, the CDR3 consists of 15 amino acids. The kept DNA is CDR3 alone, 45 bases in frame from the first base. CDR1 and CDR2 were assigned from the germline V gene as SGDLS and YYNGEE. Between the V and J ends, shortened by 0 bases and 7 bases respectively, the junction contains 14 bases. As regards this clone: The clone's antigen remains unknown. Within one base of it there is no much larger clone, and no base qualities were kept.

The chain couples TRBV9 to TRBJ2-1, and the D gene may be TRBD2, 5 bases matching. The sequence was obtained from a human donor in a cohort sampled during active COVID-19. The specimen was peripheral blood. CDR3 loop: CASSVGRPLGNEQFF. The sequenced DNA is TGTGCCAGCAGCGTAGGGAGGCCGTTGGGAAATGAGCAGTTCTTC.